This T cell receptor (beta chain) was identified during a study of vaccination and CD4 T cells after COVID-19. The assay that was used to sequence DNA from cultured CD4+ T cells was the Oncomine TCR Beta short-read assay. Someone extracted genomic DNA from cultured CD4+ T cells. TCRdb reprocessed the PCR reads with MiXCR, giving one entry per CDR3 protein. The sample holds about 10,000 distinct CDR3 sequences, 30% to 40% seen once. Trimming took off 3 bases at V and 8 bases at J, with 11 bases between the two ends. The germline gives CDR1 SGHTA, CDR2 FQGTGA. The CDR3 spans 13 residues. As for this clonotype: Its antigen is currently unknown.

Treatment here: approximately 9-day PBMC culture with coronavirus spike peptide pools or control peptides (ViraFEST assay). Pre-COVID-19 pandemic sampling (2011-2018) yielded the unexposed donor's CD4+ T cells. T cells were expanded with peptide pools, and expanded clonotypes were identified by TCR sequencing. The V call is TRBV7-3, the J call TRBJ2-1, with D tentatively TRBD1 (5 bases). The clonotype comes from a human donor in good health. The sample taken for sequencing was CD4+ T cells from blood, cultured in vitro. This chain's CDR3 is CASSFSGYDEQFF. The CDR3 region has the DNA TGTGCCAGCAGCTTCTCAGGGTACGATGAGCAGTTCTTC.